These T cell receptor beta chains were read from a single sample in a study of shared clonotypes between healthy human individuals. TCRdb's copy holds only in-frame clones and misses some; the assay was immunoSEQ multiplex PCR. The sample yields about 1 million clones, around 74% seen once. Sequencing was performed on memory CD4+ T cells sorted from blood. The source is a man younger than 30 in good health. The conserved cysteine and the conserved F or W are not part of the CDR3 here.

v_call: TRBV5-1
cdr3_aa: ASSLGVTVNTEAF

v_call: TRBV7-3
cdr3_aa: ASSLQGAYEQY

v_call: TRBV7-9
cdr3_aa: ASSREYGELF

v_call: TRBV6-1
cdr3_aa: ASSEAHTATSYEQY

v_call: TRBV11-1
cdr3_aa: ASSLAAHHQETQY

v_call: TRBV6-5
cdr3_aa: ASNREPENTGELF

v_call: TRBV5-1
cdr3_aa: ASSSSLDTGELF

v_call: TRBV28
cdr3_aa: ASSLDGTDTQY

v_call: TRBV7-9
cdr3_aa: ASSLGTGLEETQY

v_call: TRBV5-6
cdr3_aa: ASMRVLVGYGYT

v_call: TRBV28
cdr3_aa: ASSKSFGNTEAF

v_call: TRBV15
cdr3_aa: ATSQTRGGFQETQY

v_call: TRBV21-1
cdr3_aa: ASSKERGPGRAYNSPLH

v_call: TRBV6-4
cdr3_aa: ASSPGLGQADTQY

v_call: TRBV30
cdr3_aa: AWRGVTEKLF

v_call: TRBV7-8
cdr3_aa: ASSSRDDTYEQY

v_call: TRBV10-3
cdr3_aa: AISEGRQEIYGYT

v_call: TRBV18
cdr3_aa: ASSLKRGDIDTQY

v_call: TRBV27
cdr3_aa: ASMGAGGAYNEQF

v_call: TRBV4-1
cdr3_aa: ASSQPTGNSPLH

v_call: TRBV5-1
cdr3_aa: ASSLGTGTEAF

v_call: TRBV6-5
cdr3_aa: ASSYSRGGSGNTIY

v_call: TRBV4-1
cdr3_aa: ASTLREGASGNTIY